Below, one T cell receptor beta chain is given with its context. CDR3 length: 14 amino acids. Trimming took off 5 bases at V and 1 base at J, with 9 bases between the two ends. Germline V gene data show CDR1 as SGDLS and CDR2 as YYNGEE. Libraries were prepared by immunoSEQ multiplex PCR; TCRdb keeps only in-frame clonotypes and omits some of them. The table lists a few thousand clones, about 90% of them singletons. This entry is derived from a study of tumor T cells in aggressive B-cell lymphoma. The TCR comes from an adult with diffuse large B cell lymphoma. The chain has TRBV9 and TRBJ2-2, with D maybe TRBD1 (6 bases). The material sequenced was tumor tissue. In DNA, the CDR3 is TGTGCCAGCAGACAAGGGGGGAACACCGGGGAGCTGTTTTTT. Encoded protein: CASRQGGNTGELFF. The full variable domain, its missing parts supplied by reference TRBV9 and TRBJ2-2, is DSGVTQTPKHLITATGQRVTLRCSPRSGDLSVYWYQQSLDQGLQFLIQYYNGEERAKGNILERFSAQQFPDLHSELNLSSLELGDSALYFCASRQGGNTGELFFGEGSRLTVL.